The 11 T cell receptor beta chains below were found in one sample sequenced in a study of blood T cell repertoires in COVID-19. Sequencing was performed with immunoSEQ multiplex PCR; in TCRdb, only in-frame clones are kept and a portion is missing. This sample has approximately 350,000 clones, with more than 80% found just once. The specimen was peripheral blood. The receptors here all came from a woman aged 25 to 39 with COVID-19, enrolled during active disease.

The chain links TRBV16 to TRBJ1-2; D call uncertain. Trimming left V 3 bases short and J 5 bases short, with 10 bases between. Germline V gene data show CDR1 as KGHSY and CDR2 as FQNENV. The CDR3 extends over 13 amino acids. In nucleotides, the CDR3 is TGTGCCAGCAGCCAGGGAGTGGGTTATGGCTACACCTTC. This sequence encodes CASSQGVGYGYTF. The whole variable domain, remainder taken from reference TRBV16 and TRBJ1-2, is GEEVAQTPKHLVRGEGQKAKLYCAPIKGHSYVFWYQQVLKNEFKFLISFQNENVFDETGMPKERFSAKCLPNSPCSLEIQATKLEDSAVYFCASSQGVGYGYTFGSGTRLTVV.

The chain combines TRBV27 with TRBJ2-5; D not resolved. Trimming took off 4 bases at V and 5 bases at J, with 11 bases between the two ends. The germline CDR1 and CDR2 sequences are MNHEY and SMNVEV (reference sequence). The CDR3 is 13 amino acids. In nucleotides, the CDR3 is TGTGCCAGCAGTTATAGAGCCACGGAGACCCAGTACTTC. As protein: CASSYRATETQYF.

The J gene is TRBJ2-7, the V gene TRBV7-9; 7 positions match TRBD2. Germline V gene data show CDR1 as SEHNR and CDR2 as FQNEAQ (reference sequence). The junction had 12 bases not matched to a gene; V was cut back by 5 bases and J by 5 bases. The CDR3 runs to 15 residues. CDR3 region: CASSLGAGEGNEQYV. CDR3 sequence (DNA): TGTGCCAGCAGCCTCGGCGCGGGAGAAGGGAACGAGCAGTACGTC.

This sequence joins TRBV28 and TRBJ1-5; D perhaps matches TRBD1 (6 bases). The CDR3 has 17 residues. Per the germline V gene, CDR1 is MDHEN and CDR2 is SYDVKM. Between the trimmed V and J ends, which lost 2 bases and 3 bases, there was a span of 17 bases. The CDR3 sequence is CASSLGSIGGANQPQHF. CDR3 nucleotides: TGTGCCAGCAGTTTAGGAAGCATAGGGGGGGCCAATCAGCCCCAGCATTTT.

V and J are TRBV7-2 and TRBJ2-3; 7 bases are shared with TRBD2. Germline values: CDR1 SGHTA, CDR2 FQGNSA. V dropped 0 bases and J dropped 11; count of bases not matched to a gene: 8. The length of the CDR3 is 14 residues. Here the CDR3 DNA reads TGTGCCAGCAGCTTAGCGGGAGGGCTATCCAGGCAGTATTTT. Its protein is CASSLAGGLSRQYF.

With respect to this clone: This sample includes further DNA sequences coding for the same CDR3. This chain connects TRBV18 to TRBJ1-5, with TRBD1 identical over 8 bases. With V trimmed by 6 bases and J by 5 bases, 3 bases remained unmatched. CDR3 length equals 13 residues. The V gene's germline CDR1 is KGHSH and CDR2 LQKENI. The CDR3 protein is CASSGQGDQPQHF. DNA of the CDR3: TGTGCCAGCTCCGGACAGGGCGATCAGCCCCAGCATTTT.

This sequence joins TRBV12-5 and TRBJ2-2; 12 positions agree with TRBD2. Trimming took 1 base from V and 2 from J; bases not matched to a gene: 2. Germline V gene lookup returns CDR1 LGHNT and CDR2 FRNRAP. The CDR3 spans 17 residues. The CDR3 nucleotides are TGTGCTAGTGGTTTGGGAGGACTAGCGGGAAACACCGGGGAGCTGTTTTTT. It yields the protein CASGLGGLAGNTGELFF.

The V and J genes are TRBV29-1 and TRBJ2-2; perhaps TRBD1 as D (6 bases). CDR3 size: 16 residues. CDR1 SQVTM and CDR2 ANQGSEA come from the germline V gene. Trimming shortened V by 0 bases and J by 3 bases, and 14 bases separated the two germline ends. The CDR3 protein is CSVEEVQGTYTGELFF. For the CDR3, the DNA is TGCAGCGTTGAAGAGGTACAGGGCACCTACACCGGGGAGCTGTTTTTT.

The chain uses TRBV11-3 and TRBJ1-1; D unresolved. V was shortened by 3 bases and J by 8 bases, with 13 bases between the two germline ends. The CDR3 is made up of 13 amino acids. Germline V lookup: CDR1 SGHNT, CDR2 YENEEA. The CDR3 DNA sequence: TGTGCCAGCAGCTTTTCGCGGCCTGACGAAGCTTTCTTT. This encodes CASSFSRPDEAFF.

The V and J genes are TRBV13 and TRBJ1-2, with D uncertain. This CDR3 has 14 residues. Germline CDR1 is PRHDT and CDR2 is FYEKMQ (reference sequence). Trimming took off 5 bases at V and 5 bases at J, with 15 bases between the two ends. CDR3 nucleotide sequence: TGTGCCAGCAGCACCACTTGGCGGAATTATGGCTACACCTTC. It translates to CASSTTWRNYGYTF.

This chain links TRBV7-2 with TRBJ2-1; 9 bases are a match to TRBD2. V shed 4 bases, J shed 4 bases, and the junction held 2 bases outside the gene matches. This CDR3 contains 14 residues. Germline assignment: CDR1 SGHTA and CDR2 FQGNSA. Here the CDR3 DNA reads TGTGCCAGCAGCTCGCTAGCGGGGTACAATGAGCAGTTCTTC. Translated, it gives CASSSLAGYNEQFF.